This section outlines one TCR beta chain sequence together with its context. Antigen specificity is unknown. The record originates from a study of identical twins. TCRdb redid the calling of the 5' RACE reads with MiXCR, one entry per CDR3 protein. The sample shows approximately 620,000 distinct CDR3 sequences, under 9% of them seen only once. This CDR3 contains 13 residues. The V gene lost 7 bases and the J gene lost 5 bases, with 14 bases spanning the gap. The germline gives CDR1 LNHDA, CDR2 SQIVND (reference sequence). Study results and caveats: Reduced insertions were recorded for abundant cord blood beta clonotypes, with no such pattern in memory repertoires.

These records were also assigned to another study, of yellow fever vaccine responses in identical twins.

The genes are TRBV19 and TRBJ2-5; tentatively, D is TRBD2 (5 bases). This clonotype originated in a woman aged 18-35 years in good health. Input material: PBMCs. The DNA for the CDR3 is TGTGCCAGTACCACAAAGCGAGGGGAGACCCAGTACTTC. Translation: CASTTKRGETQYF. Variable domain in full (rest from reference TRBV19 and TRBJ2-5): DGGITQSPKYLFRKEGQNVTLSCEQNLNHDAMYWYRQDPGQGLRLIYYSQIVNDFQKGDIAEGYSVSREKKESFPLTVTSAQKNPTAFYLCASTTKRGETQYFGPGTRLLVL.